This TCR beta chain comes out of a study of human T cells and chemical hapten exposure. This clonotype has ten or more counts. The antigen is unknown. The CDR3 totals 14 residues. Between the trimmed V and J ends, which lost 0 bases and 6 bases, there was a span of 11 bases. The V gene's germline CDR1 is LGHNA and CDR2 YNFKEQ. Using its own MiXCR run on the RACE reads, TCRdb lists one record per CDR3 protein. Of about 59,000 distinct CDR3 sequences in the sample, over 9% were seen once. Study-wide results and caveats: Unchanged with DPC sensitization were TCRs above 1 in 1000 frequency. Expanded TCRs were compared with controls, and the expanded TCRs formed significantly more large CDR3 similarity clusters. Because all patients had alopecia, their immune responses might differ from healthy ones.

The time point is: pre-sensitization, week 0. Sample treatment: therapeutic diphenylcyclopropenone sensitization with weekly scalp DPC. Extraction of total RNA was performed on unfractionated whole blood. This specimen was whole blood, taken in connection with sensitization to the hapten diphenylcyclopropenone (DPC). The chain joins TRBV4-2 to TRBJ1-2; D is unclear. The sequence came from a woman aged 40 to 55 with alopecia areata. Some clones in this sample may be carry-over from other donors' samples. The DNA of the CDR3 is TGTGCCAGCAGCCAAGATCAAGGTTTAGATGGCTACACCTTC. Translation: CASSQDQGLDGYTF.